These T cell receptor beta chains were read from a single sample in a study of blood T cell repertoires in COVID-19. Sequenced by immunoSEQ multiplex PCR; TCRdb stores in-frame clones only, minus some. Among a few hundred thousand clones listed, 75% to 90% were seen once. The sample was PBMCs or T cells enriched from blood (not recorded which). These receptors were collected from a woman aged 25 to 45 who had recovered from COVID-19. The CDR3 runs from the conserved cysteine through the conserved F or W. The D gene is left open where the match is weak. Clone size is given for some rows only: seen once, a few or many times, or a class if the clone is expanded.

d_call	v_call	j_call	clone_size	cdr3_aa	cdr3_nt
NA	TRBV7-8	TRBJ1-2	once	CASSLGSPGSGHNYGYTF	TGTGCCAGCAGCTTAGGTTCCCCTGGTAGTGGACACAACTATGGCTACACCTTC
NA	TRBV27	TRBJ1-2	NA	CASSLLQVPFYGYTF	TGTGCCAGCAGTTTATTACAGGTTCCCTTCTATGGCTACACCTTC
TRBD2	TRBV4-2	TRBJ2-3	NA	CASSQPGLADTQYF	TGTGCCAGCAGCCAACCTGGACTAGCAGATACGCAGTATTTT
NA	TRBV9	TRBJ2-3	NA	CASRQQGSTDTQYF	TGTGCCAGCAGACAGCAAGGAAGCACAGATACGCAGTATTTT
TRBD1	TRBV7-8	TRBJ1-2	NA	CASSLGTGANNYGYTF	TGTGCCAGCAGCTTAGGGACAGGGGCTAATAACTATGGCTACACCTTC
NA	TRBV3-1/TRBV3-2	TRBJ2-5	NA	CASSPKLASAIQETQYF	TGTGCCAGCAGCCCTAAATTAGCGAGCGCTATACAAGAGACCCAGTACTTC
NA	TRBV7-9	TRBJ2-2	NA	CASSLGGLGELFF	TGTGCCAGCAGCTTAGGGGGACTCGGGGAGCTGTTTTTT
TRBD1	TRBV7-9	TRBJ1-1	once	CASVLGQGGTEAFF	TGTGCCAGCGTCCTTGGACAGGGAGGCACTGAAGCTTTCTTT
TRBD1	TRBV30	TRBJ2-5	NA	CAWGNLLGTGERGTQYF	TGTGCCTGGGGTAACCTGCTCGGGACAGGGGAGAGGGGGACCCAGTACTTC
NA	TRBV21-1	TRBJ2-3	NA	CASSPPSDTQYF	TGTGCCAGCAGCCCCCCATCAGATACGCAGTATTTT
NA	TRBV3-1/TRBV3-2	TRBJ1-2	NA	CASSQAWRVNYGYTF	TGTGCCAGCAGCCAAGCTTGGAGAGTTAACTATGGCTACACCTTC
TRBD1	TRBV29-1	TRBJ1-2	NA	CSAGGTGGAGYGYTF	TGCAGCGCTGGGGGGACAGGGGGCGCCGGCTATGGCTACACCTTC
TRBD1	TRBV7-9	TRBJ1-3	NA	CASSDGTVNTIYF	TGTGCCAGCAGCGATGGGACAGTTAACACCATATATTTT
TRBD2	TRBV7-6	TRBJ2-1	NA	CASSEVGLAVNNEQFF	TGTGCCAGCAGCGAGGTAGGGCTAGCGGTCAACAATGAGCAGTTCTTC
NA	TRBV2	TRBJ2-1	NA	CASSDRRAKSGNEQFF	TGTGCCAGCAGTGACCGACGCGCTAAAAGCGGGAATGAGCAGTTCTTC
NA	TRBV2	TRBJ1-2	once	CASSESGGANYGYTF	TGTGCCAGCAGTGAATCGGGGGGAGCTAACTATGGCTACACCTTC
NA	TRBV7-3	TRBJ2-7	NA	CASSFSCGVTYEQYF	TGTGCCAGCAGCTTTTCGTGCGGGGTAACCTACGAGCAGTACTTC
NA	TRBV6-5	TRBJ2-5	NA	CASSYAGMYQETQYF	TGTGCCAGCAGTTACGCCGGGATGTACCAAGAGACCCAGTACTTC
NA	TRBV20-1	TRBJ2-3	NA	CSVLGTDTQYF	TGCAGTGTTTTAGGCACAGATACGCAGTATTTT
NA	TRBV25-1	TRBJ1-1	NA	CASSEYRNTEAFF	TGTGCCAGCAGTGAATACAGGAACACTGAAGCTTTCTTT